This T cell receptor beta chain was recovered during a study of a mutant IDH1 vaccine in newly diagnosed glioma. Study details: Eight vaccinations reached patients in weeks 1, 3, 5, 7, 11, 15, 19 and 23. Vaccines were first given 4-6 weeks after radiotherapy alone, or with temozolomide cycles. There were roughly 60% males and around 38% females among treated patients, whose mean age was approximately 41 years. Prior therapy was radiotherapy, temozolomide, or both; most received both.

Concerning this clone itself: Its antigen is not identified.

The CDR3 consists of 16 residues. The V end lost 1 base, the J end lost 0 bases, and 10 bases lay between the germline ends. Per germline, CDR1 MGHDK and CDR2 SYGVNS. Sample time point: week 11, during vaccination. The vaccine gave 300 ug of a 20-mer mutant IDH1 peptide subcutaneously per dose. The protocol was immunoSEQ multiplex PCR, while the TCRdb copy is restricted to in-frame clones and leaves out a portion. This sample has 50,000 or so clones, with around 90% found just once. This material consisted of PBMCs, taken from a glioma patient whose treatment included an IDH1 peptide vaccine. This rearrangement joins TRBV25-1 to TRBJ2-1; D not certain. The receptor's source is a man aged 50-59 years with glioma. CDR3 nucleotides: TGTGCCAGCAGTGAATGGGGTCAGAGCTCCTACAATGAGCAGTTCTTC. It specifies CASSEWGQSSYNEQFF.